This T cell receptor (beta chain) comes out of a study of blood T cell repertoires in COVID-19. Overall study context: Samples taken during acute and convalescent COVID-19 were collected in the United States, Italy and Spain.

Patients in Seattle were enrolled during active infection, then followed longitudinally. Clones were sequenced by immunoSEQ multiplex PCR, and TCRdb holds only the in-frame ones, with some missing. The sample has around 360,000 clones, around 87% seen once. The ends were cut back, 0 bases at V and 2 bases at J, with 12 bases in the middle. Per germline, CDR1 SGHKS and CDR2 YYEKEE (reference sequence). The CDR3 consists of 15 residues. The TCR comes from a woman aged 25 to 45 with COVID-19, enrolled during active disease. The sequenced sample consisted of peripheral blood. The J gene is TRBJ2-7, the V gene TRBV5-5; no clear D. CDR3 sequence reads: CASSLGLVAAYEQYF. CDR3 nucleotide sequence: TGTGCCAGCAGCTTGGGGCTAGTCGCCGCCTACGAGCAGTACTTC.